The entry below describes one TCR beta chain. Its antigen is still unknown. The data were taken from a study of shared clonotypes between healthy human individuals. Study-wide results and caveats: Lower generation probabilities were found for non-shared clonotypes than for those shared by all four donors.

Methods used by the authors: As immunoSEQ supplied junction-only sequences (without quality scores), filtering differed. This table comes from immunoSEQ multiplex PCR, and its TCRdb copy is limited to in-frame clones, with some not included. For V, J and clone size, that table is used; D and trimming come from the DNA. This sample has about a million clones, with approximately 80% found just once. Trimming removed 3 bases at V and 3 bases at J, with 17 bases between. The germline V gene has CDR1 SEHNR and CDR2 FQNEAQ (reference sequence). The CDR3 totals 16 residues. The sequenced material came from memory CD4+ T cells from PBMCs. Subset reported: CD45RA-negative fraction. The chain employs TRBV7-9 and TRBJ1-1; a weak D match, TRBD1 (5 bases). The TCR was taken from a man younger than 30 in good health. Some clones in this sample may be carry-over from other donors' samples. This chain's CDR3 is CASSFGPGPSDTEAFF. The DNA of the CDR3 is TGTGCCAGCAGCTTCGGTCCGGGACCCTCTGACACTGAAGCTTTCTTT.